This T cell receptor beta chain was identified in a study of somatic mutations in cytotoxic T cells in rheumatoid arthritis. Study-level background: Blood samples of roughly 33 ml were drawn from patients (in EDTA) right after diagnosis and before any treatment. T-cell populations stained with V beta antibodies were in some cases flow-sorted at nearly 100% purity, including V beta1+ cells that were sequenced for TCRB. General observations from the study: The targets (antigens) of the expanded CD8+ clones were not known.

The CDR3 consists of 14 residues. Germline V lookup: CDR1 SGHRS, CDR2 YFSETQ. Trimming removed 5 bases from V and 0 bases from J, with 12 bases in between. As concerns this clone: As yet, its antigen is unknown.

In the original analysis: Only a few patient CD8+ clones above 1% matched published virus-specific TCRB sequences. TCRdb's copy holds only in-frame clones and misses some; the assay was immunoSEQ multiplex PCR. V, J and clone size are those of that table, while D and trimming were read from the DNA. The sample consists of 8,900 or so clones, about 74% of them appearing once. The sequence came from an adult with rheumatoid arthritis. Sequencing used CD8+ T cells sorted from blood. The gene calls are TRBV5-1 and TRBJ2-7; possibly TRBD1 or TRBD2 for D (5 bases each). The CDR3 nucleotides read TGCGCCAGCAGTTCCGGGACCCGCTCCTACGAGCAGTACTTC. Encoded protein: CASSSGTRSYEQYF.